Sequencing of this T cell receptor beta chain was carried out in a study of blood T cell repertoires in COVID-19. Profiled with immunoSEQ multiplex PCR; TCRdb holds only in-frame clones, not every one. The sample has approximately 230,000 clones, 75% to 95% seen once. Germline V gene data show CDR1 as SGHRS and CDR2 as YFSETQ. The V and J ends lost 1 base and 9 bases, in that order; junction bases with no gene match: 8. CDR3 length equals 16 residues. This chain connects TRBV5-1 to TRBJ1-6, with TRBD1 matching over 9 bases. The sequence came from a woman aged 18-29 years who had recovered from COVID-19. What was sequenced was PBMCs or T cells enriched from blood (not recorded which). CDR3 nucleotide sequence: TGCGCCAGCAGCTTGACGGAGGGGACAGGGCCTTCACCCCTCCACTTT. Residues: CASSLTEGTGPSPLHF.